A selection of T cell receptor beta chains follows, all from one sample in a study of Ad26.COV2.S vaccination and SARS-CoV-2 variants. Data came from immunoSEQ multiplex PCR; TCRdb stores just in-frame clones and leaves some out. The table has 250,000 to 300,000 clones, around 87% seen once. The sequencing used peripheral blood, collected in a trial of Ad26.COV2.S vaccine versus placebo. These receptors came from a person between 18 and 65 years old who received the Ad26.COV2.S COVID-19 vaccine or a placebo. CDR3s include the opening cysteine and the closing phenylalanine or tryptophan. Fields, in order: CDR3 DNA, CDR3 protein, V gene, J gene, D gene, clone size. The D gene is left open where the match is weak. The size of a clone is reported for some rows only, either as once, few or many, or as a class for expanded clones.

cdr3_nt: TGTGCCAGCAGCCAAGAGCGAGGATCCCTCGGAAACACCATATATTTT
cdr3_aa: CASSQERGSLGNTIYF
v_call: TRBV4-2
j_call: TRBJ1-3
d_call: -
clone_size: -

cdr3_nt: TGTGCCAGCAGCTTCGGGGGGGGGAGTCCCTATGAAGCTTTCTTT
cdr3_aa: CASSFGGGSPYEAFF
v_call: TRBV5-6
j_call: TRBJ1-1
d_call: -
clone_size: -

cdr3_nt: TGTGCCAGCAGCTTGGGGTTCGGGGGAACTGAAGCTTTCTTT
cdr3_aa: CASSLGFGGTEAFF
v_call: TRBV5-6
j_call: TRBJ1-1
d_call: -
clone_size: -

cdr3_nt: TGTGCCAGCAGTGACAGTAGCTCCTATAATTCACCCCTCCACTTT
cdr3_aa: CASSDSSSYNSPLHF
v_call: TRBV2
j_call: TRBJ1-6
d_call: -
clone_size: -

cdr3_nt: TGTGCCAGCAGACCGGCTACTTCGGGGGGCTACACCTTC
cdr3_aa: CASRPATSGGYTF
v_call: TRBV2
j_call: TRBJ1-2
d_call: -
clone_size: many

cdr3_nt: TGTGCCAGCAGCCCTCTCGGTCAGGGGAAGAGCTCTGGAAACACCATATATTTT
cdr3_aa: CASSPLGQGKSSGNTIYF
v_call: TRBV7-2
j_call: TRBJ1-3
d_call: -
clone_size: -

cdr3_nt: TGTGCCAGCAGCTCGGGACTAGCGGGGGGAGAGACCCAGTACTTC
cdr3_aa: CASSSGLAGGETQYF
v_call: TRBV5-4
j_call: TRBJ2-5
d_call: TRBD2
clone_size: -

cdr3_nt: TGTGCCAGCAGCTCGGGTTACTCTAATGAAAAACTGTTTTTT
cdr3_aa: CASSSGYSNEKLFF
v_call: TRBV5-5
j_call: TRBJ1-4
d_call: -
clone_size: few

cdr3_nt: TGCGCCAGCAGCCAAGCACTCACATCACAGGGCCCTGAAGCTTTCTTT
cdr3_aa: CASSQALTSQGPEAFF
v_call: TRBV4-1
j_call: TRBJ1-1
d_call: -
clone_size: -

cdr3_nt: TGTGCCAGCAGCTTATTCAGGGTGGATCAGCCCCAGCATTTT
cdr3_aa: CASSLFRVDQPQHF
v_call: TRBV7-2
j_call: TRBJ1-5
d_call: -
clone_size: -

cdr3_nt: TGTGCCAGCAGCTTAGGGGTGCAGATGAACACTGAAGCTTTCTTT
cdr3_aa: CASSLGVQMNTEAFF
v_call: TRBV7-2
j_call: TRBJ1-1
d_call: -
clone_size: -

cdr3_nt: TGCGCCAGCAGCTTGGCAGGCGGGGAGCTGTTTTTT
cdr3_aa: CASSLAGGELFF
v_call: TRBV5-1
j_call: TRBJ2-2
d_call: -
clone_size: few

cdr3_nt: TGCGCCAGCAGACAACAAGAGACCCAGTACTTC
cdr3_aa: CASRQQETQYF
v_call: TRBV5-1
j_call: TRBJ2-5
d_call: -
clone_size: once

cdr3_nt: TGTGCCAGCAGCCTCCAGGACAGATATCAGCCCCAGCATTTT
cdr3_aa: CASSLQDRYQPQHF
v_call: TRBV7-8
j_call: TRBJ1-5
d_call: -
clone_size: -

cdr3_nt: TGTGCCAGCAGCGTAGAGGACAGGGGGCTAGGCTACACCTTC
cdr3_aa: CASSVEDRGLGYTF
v_call: TRBV9
j_call: TRBJ1-2
d_call: TRBD1
clone_size: -

cdr3_nt: TGTGCCAGCAGCTTAGTCCCAGGGGAGTACGAGCAGTACTTC
cdr3_aa: CASSLVPGEYEQYF
v_call: TRBV11-2
j_call: TRBJ2-7
d_call: -
clone_size: -

cdr3_nt: TGTGCCGGAAAGGGGCGGGACGGATTGGGGGACTTC
cdr3_aa: CAGKGRDGLGDF
v_call: TRBV3-1/TRBV3-2
j_call: TRBJ2-7
d_call: -
clone_size: -

cdr3_nt: TGTGCCTGGAGACGGGGGACCCAAGAGACCCAGTACTTC
cdr3_aa: CAWRRGTQETQYF
v_call: TRBV30
j_call: TRBJ2-5
d_call: -
clone_size: -

cdr3_nt: TGTGCCACCAGTGAGGGACCTGAGCAGTTCTTC
cdr3_aa: CATSEGPEQFF
v_call: TRBV24-1
j_call: TRBJ2-1
d_call: -
clone_size: -

cdr3_nt: TGCAGTGCTTCCGACAGGGACGGAGCTTTCTTT
cdr3_aa: CSASDRDGAFF
v_call: TRBV20-1
j_call: TRBJ1-1
d_call: TRBD1
clone_size: once

cdr3_nt: TGCGCCAGCAGCTCTGGACAGATGAACACTGAAGCTTTCTTT
cdr3_aa: CASSSGQMNTEAFF
v_call: TRBV5-1
j_call: TRBJ1-1
d_call: -
clone_size: few

cdr3_nt: TGTGCCAGCAGCTTAGGTAGCTACGAGCAGTACTTC
cdr3_aa: CASSLGSYEQYF
v_call: TRBV7-2
j_call: TRBJ2-7
d_call: -
clone_size: -

cdr3_nt: TGTGCCAGCAGCTTAGTGGTTAGCGGGGACTACGAGCAGTACTTC
cdr3_aa: CASSLVVSGDYEQYF
v_call: TRBV11-2
j_call: TRBJ2-7
d_call: TRBD2
clone_size: -

cdr3_nt: TGTGCCAGCAGTCGACAGGGGTATGGCTACACCTTC
cdr3_aa: CASSRQGYGYTF
v_call: TRBV12-3/TRBV12-4
j_call: TRBJ1-2
d_call: TRBD1
clone_size: -

cdr3_nt: TGTGCCAGCAACCCCAGGGTGGCGAACACTGAAGCTTTCTTT
cdr3_aa: CASNPRVANTEAFF
v_call: TRBV11-1
j_call: TRBJ1-1
d_call: -
clone_size: few

cdr3_nt: TGTGCCAGCAAACCCATGAAGAACACTGAAGCTTTCTTT
cdr3_aa: CASKPMKNTEAFF
v_call: TRBV10-3
j_call: TRBJ1-1
d_call: -
clone_size: -

cdr3_nt: TGCAGCGTCGGACAGGGATATAATTCACCCCTCCACTTT
cdr3_aa: CSVGQGYNSPLHF
v_call: TRBV29-1
j_call: TRBJ1-6
d_call: TRBD1
clone_size: -

cdr3_nt: TGTGCCAGCAAGCGAAGGCCGGGGGAGCTGTTTTTT
cdr3_aa: CASKRRPGELFF
v_call: TRBV2
j_call: TRBJ2-2
d_call: -
clone_size: -

cdr3_nt: TGTGCCAGCAGCTTAAGGGGGACAGCACGGGGAGAGCAGTACTTC
cdr3_aa: CASSLRGTARGEQYF
v_call: TRBV7-9
j_call: TRBJ2-7
d_call: TRBD1
clone_size: -

cdr3_nt: TGTGCCAGCAGCGGGGGGCTAACGGGTGGCACCGGGGAGCTGTTTTTT
cdr3_aa: CASSGGLTGGTGELFF
v_call: TRBV9
j_call: TRBJ2-2
d_call: -
clone_size: -

cdr3_nt: TGTGCCAGCAGCCCTAGGGTTCCCCCGAGGGGGACCCAGTACTTC
cdr3_aa: CASSPRVPPRGTQYF
v_call: TRBV12-1
j_call: TRBJ2-5
d_call: -
clone_size: -

cdr3_nt: TGTGCCAGCAGCTCGCGAGCGGGAGGCACGTCCAATGAGCAGTTCTTC
cdr3_aa: CASSSRAGGTSNEQFF
v_call: TRBV7-8
j_call: TRBJ2-1
d_call: TRBD2
clone_size: -

cdr3_nt: TGCGCCAGCAGCTTCTTTAGGGCTAACACTGAAGCTTTCTTT
cdr3_aa: CASSFFRANTEAFF
v_call: TRBV5-1
j_call: TRBJ1-1
d_call: -
clone_size: -

cdr3_nt: TGTGCCAGCAGTCAATACGCCAGGGGAGGGGGCTCCTATAATTCACCCCTCCACTTT
cdr3_aa: CASSQYARGGGSYNSPLHF
v_call: TRBV27
j_call: TRBJ1-6
d_call: -
clone_size: -

cdr3_nt: TGTGCCAGCAGCTCCCTGACAGGGACAGATACGCAGTATTTT
cdr3_aa: CASSSLTGTDTQYF
v_call: TRBV7-2
j_call: TRBJ2-3
d_call: TRBD1
clone_size: -

cdr3_nt: TGTGCCAGCAGCCCACGGACCGGGGAGCTGTTTTTT
cdr3_aa: CASSPRTGELFF
v_call: TRBV9
j_call: TRBJ2-2
d_call: -
clone_size: -

cdr3_nt: TGTGCCAGCAGCGGTGGACAGCGCCAAGAGACCCAGTACTTC
cdr3_aa: CASSGGQRQETQYF
v_call: TRBV5-4
j_call: TRBJ2-5
d_call: -
clone_size: -